Listed below are T cell receptor beta chains from one sample, sequenced in a study of cytomegalovirus exposure and HLA in healthy donors. Using immunoSEQ multiplex PCR, the repertoire was profiled, and TCRdb retains in-frame clones only, with some absent. Among about 100,000 clones listed, around 74% were seen once. Sequencing was done on a sample of PBMCs. Receptors were obtained from a man aged 40-49 years in good health and CMV-seropositive. Each CDR3 is given with its conserved first and last residue. Fields, in order: J gene, CDR3 length, V gene, clone size, D gene, CDR3 protein, CDR3 DNA. The D gene is left open where the match is weak. Rows give clone size only sometimes, using once, few, many, or a class for an expanded clone.

J: TRBJ2-4
length: 14
V: TRBV6-5
size: NA
D: NA
CDR3: CASSYSQTKNIQYF
DNA: TGTGCCAGCAGTTACTCCCAGACCAAAAACATTCAGTACTTC

J: TRBJ2-7
length: 18
V: TRBV2
size: NA
D: TRBD2
CDR3: CASSVTGTSGRAGHEQYF
DNA: TGTGCCAGCAGCGTAACGGGGACTAGCGGGAGGGCCGGACACGAGCAGTACTTC

J: TRBJ1-2
length: 15
V: TRBV28
size: NA
D: NA
CDR3: CASSLQGTVHRGYTF
DNA: TGTGCCAGCAGTTTACAGGGTACAGTTCATCGCGGCTACACCTTC

J: TRBJ2-7
length: 14
V: TRBV27
size: few
D: TRBD2
CDR3: CASSLRGSYYEQYF
DNA: TGTGCCAGCAGTTTGCGGGGGAGCTACTACGAGCAGTACTTC

J: TRBJ2-7
length: 14
V: TRBV4-3
size: few
D: TRBD2
CDR3: CASSQEAGAYEQYF
DNA: TGCGCCAGCAGCCAAGAGGCGGGAGCATACGAGCAGTACTTC

J: TRBJ2-5
length: 15
V: TRBV13
size: NA
D: TRBD2
CDR3: CASSPAASGGETQYF
DNA: TGTGCCAGCAGCCCAGCGGCTAGCGGGGGTGAGACCCAGTACTTC

J: TRBJ2-5
length: 14
V: TRBV27
size: NA
D: NA
CDR3: CASSLGLDQKTQYF
DNA: TGTGCCAGCAGTTTAGGACTGGATCAAAAGACCCAGTACTTC

J: TRBJ2-7
length: 14
V: TRBV2
size: NA
D: NA
CDR3: CASSDSGRSYEQYF
DNA: TGTGCCAGCAGTGATAGTGGCAGGTCCTACGAGCAGTACTTC

J: TRBJ2-3
length: 15
V: TRBV2
size: NA
D: NA
CDR3: CASSDNRGGEDTQYF
DNA: TGTGCCAGCAGTGACAACAGAGGAGGGGAAGATACGCAGTATTTT

J: TRBJ1-2
length: 13
V: TRBV7-9
size: NA
D: NA
CDR3: CASSLPGNYGYTF
DNA: TGTGCCAGCAGCTTACCGGGAAACTATGGCTACACCTTC

J: TRBJ1-2
length: 13
V: TRBV4-3
size: few
D: NA
CDR3: CASGSAGSYGYTF
DNA: TGCGCCAGCGGATCGGCGGGATCCTACGGCTACACCTTC

J: TRBJ1-1
length: 13
V: TRBV10-1
size: NA
D: NA
CDR3: CASSGGPNTEAFF
DNA: TGCGCCAGCAGTGGGGGCCCGAACACTGAAGCTTTCTTT

J: TRBJ2-5
length: 18
V: TRBV27
size: NA
D: TRBD1
CDR3: CASRRTGARAGFQETQYF
DNA: TGTGCCAGCAGGCGGACAGGGGCTCGGGCTGGGTTCCAAGAGACCCAGTACTTC

J: TRBJ2-5
length: 13
V: TRBV6-5
size: NA
D: TRBD1
CDR3: CASSGTGQETQYF
DNA: TGTGCCAGCAGCGGGACAGGACAAGAGACCCAGTACTTC

J: TRBJ1-1
length: 14
V: TRBV6-4
size: few
D: NA
CDR3: CASSDSPEGTEAFF
DNA: TGTGCCAGCAGTGACTCCCCGGAGGGAACTGAAGCTTTCTTT

J: TRBJ2-7
length: 15
V: TRBV7-9
size: NA
D: NA
CDR3: CASSLGSSFSYEQYF
DNA: TGTGCCAGCAGCTTAGGGTCTAGCTTCTCCTACGAGCAGTACTTC

J: TRBJ1-5
length: 17
V: TRBV18
size: NA
D: TRBD1
CDR3: CASSPPRTGFGGQPQHF
DNA: TGTGCCAGCTCACCACCGAGGACAGGGTTTGGCGGGCAGCCCCAGCATTTT

J: TRBJ2-3
length: 15
V: TRBV7-3
size: once
D: NA
CDR3: CASSARGVESDTQYF
DNA: TGTGCCAGCAGCGCACGTGGTGTGGAGTCAGATACGCAGTATTTT

J: TRBJ2-6
length: 16
V: TRBV2
size: NA
D: NA
CDR3: CASSDGRSSGANVLTF
DNA: TGTGCCAGCAGTGATGGCCGAAGCTCTGGGGCCAACGTCCTGACTTTC

J: TRBJ1-5
length: 15
V: TRBV6-6
size: NA
D: NA
CDR3: CASRRGSGPNQPQHF
DNA: TGTGCCAGCAGGAGGGGCAGCGGGCCTAATCAGCCCCAGCATTTT

J: TRBJ2-7
length: 14
V: TRBV2
size: NA
D: TRBD2
CDR3: CASSESVSGGGQYF
DNA: TGTGCCAGCAGTGAATCTGTTAGCGGGGGTGGACAGTACTTC

J: TRBJ2-3
length: 16
V: TRBV5-1
size: NA
D: TRBD1
CDR3: CASSSPPGTALGTQYF
DNA: TGCGCCAGCAGTTCCCCGCCGGGGACAGCCCTTGGTACGCAGTATTTT

J: TRBJ1-2
length: 14
V: TRBV5-6
size: NA
D: NA
CDR3: CASSFRPALGGYTF
DNA: TGTGCCAGCAGCTTCCGCCCGGCGCTCGGGGGCTACACCTTC

J: TRBJ1-2
length: 16
V: TRBV5-1
size: NA
D: TRBD1
CDR3: CASSLTERQGEYGYTF
DNA: TGCGCCAGCAGCTTGACAGAAAGACAGGGGGAATATGGCTACACCTTC

J: TRBJ2-2
length: 13
V: TRBV2
size: NA
D: TRBD1
CDR3: CAVRDRGLGELFF
DNA: TGTGCCGTCCGGGACAGGGGGCTAGGGGAGCTGTTTTTT

J: TRBJ2-3
length: 15
V: TRBV5-8
size: NA
D: TRBD1
CDR3: CASSSLQGARDTQYF
DNA: TGTGCCAGCAGCTCTTTACAGGGGGCGAGAGATACGCAGTATTTT

J: TRBJ2-7
length: 14
V: TRBV11-2
size: few
D: TRBD1
CDR3: CASSEGTGPSEQYF
DNA: TGTGCCAGCAGCGAAGGGACAGGACCTAGTGAGCAGTACTTC

J: TRBJ2-7
length: 14
V: TRBV15
size: NA
D: TRBD1
CDR3: CATSKSGGSYEQYF
DNA: TGTGCCACCAGCAAGTCAGGGGGATCCTACGAGCAGTACTTC

J: TRBJ2-2
length: 15
V: TRBV5-1
size: few
D: TRBD1
CDR3: CASSPGQGRTGELFF
DNA: TGCGCCAGCAGCCCCGGACAGGGGAGAACCGGGGAGCTGTTTTTT

J: TRBJ1-2
length: 15
V: TRBV19
size: NA
D: NA
CDR3: CASSTTTVGNYGYTF
DNA: TGTGCCAGTAGTACCACGACAGTTGGGAACTATGGCTACACCTTC

J: TRBJ2-5
length: 15
V: TRBV6-5
size: NA
D: TRBD2
CDR3: CASTGLAGEQETQYF
DNA: TGTGCCAGCACTGGATTAGCGGGGGAACAAGAGACCCAGTACTTC

J: TRBJ2-5
length: 17
V: TRBV21-1
size: few
D: NA
CDR3: CASSKVEKGRWRETQYF
DNA: TGTGCCAGCAGCAAAGTGGAGAAGGGGCGATGGCGGGAGACCCAGTACTTC

J: TRBJ1-3
length: 15
V: TRBV9
size: NA
D: NA
CDR3: CASSPQVGSGNTIYF
DNA: TGTGCCAGCAGCCCGCAAGTCGGCTCTGGAAACACCATATATTTT

J: TRBJ1-2
length: 14
V: TRBV10-3
size: NA
D: TRBD1
CDR3: CAISVGTDFYGYTF
DNA: TGTGCCATCAGTGTAGGGACAGACTTCTATGGCTACACCTTC

J: TRBJ2-1
length: 15
V: TRBV6-5
size: NA
D: TRBD2
CDR3: CASSRTSGSTNEQFF
DNA: TGTGCCAGCAGTAGGACTAGCGGGAGTACCAATGAGCAGTTCTTC

J: TRBJ2-6
length: 13
V: TRBV18
size: NA
D: NA
CDR3: CASRTAGANVLTF
DNA: TGTGCCAGCAGGACAGCTGGGGCCAACGTCCTGACTTTC

J: TRBJ2-1
length: 17
V: TRBV7-2
size: NA
D: TRBD2
CDR3: CASSLVGSGGAYNEQFF
DNA: TGTGCCAGCAGCTTAGTGGGTAGCGGGGGAGCCTACAATGAGCAGTTCTTC

J: TRBJ2-7
length: 15
V: TRBV18
size: NA
D: NA
CDR3: CASSPPVSGSIEQYF
DNA: TGTGCCAGCTCACCACCAGTATCGGGGTCCATCGAGCAGTACTTC

J: TRBJ2-1
length: 11
V: TRBV5-6
size: NA
D: NA
CDR3: CASSLVREQFF
DNA: TGTGCCAGCAGCTTGGTCAGAGAGCAGTTCTTC

J: TRBJ2-7
length: 13
V: TRBV5-4
size: NA
D: NA
CDR3: CASSLAGPHEQYF
DNA: TGTGCCAGCAGCTTGGCAGGTCCCCACGAGCAGTACTTC

J: TRBJ2-3
length: 16
V: TRBV7-6
size: NA
D: TRBD1
CDR3: CASSLAVGTGPNTQYF
DNA: TGTGCCAGCAGCTTAGCGGTAGGGACAGGTCCAAATACGCAGTATTTT

J: TRBJ2-3
length: 16
V: TRBV9
size: NA
D: TRBD2
CDR3: CASSVSGGAGVDTQYF
DNA: TGTGCCAGCAGCGTTAGCGGGGGGGCCGGGGTAGATACGCAGTATTTT

J: TRBJ2-7
length: 14
V: TRBV19
size: NA
D: NA
CDR3: CASSFTGTAYEQYF
DNA: TGTGCCAGTAGTTTCACAGGGACCGCCTACGAGCAGTACTTC

J: TRBJ2-7
length: 15
V: TRBV7-9
size: NA
D: NA
CDR3: CASSSDSGGLYEQYF
DNA: TGTGCCAGCAGTTCCGACAGCGGAGGGCTCTACGAGCAGTACTTC

J: TRBJ1-3
length: 15
V: TRBV11-2
size: few
D: NA
CDR3: CASSLLRSSGNTIYF
DNA: TGTGCCAGCTCCCTTCTGCGGAGCTCTGGAAACACCATATATTTT

J: TRBJ1-5
length: 13
V: TRBV10-2
size: NA
D: NA
CDR3: CASSESVGQPQHF
DNA: TGCGCCAGCAGTGAGTCAGTCGGTCAGCCCCAGCATTTT

J: TRBJ1-5
length: 15
V: TRBV4-1
size: NA
D: NA
CDR3: CASSQDAGIDQPQHF
DNA: TGCGCCAGCAGCCAAGACGCAGGGATCGATCAGCCCCAGCATTTT

J: TRBJ1-1
length: 14
V: TRBV6-5
size: NA
D: TRBD1
CDR3: CASSRGTGTTEAFF
DNA: TGTGCCAGCAGCAGGGGGACAGGGACCACTGAAGCTTTCTTT

J: TRBJ2-7
length: 14
V: TRBV5-1
size: few
D: NA
CDR3: CASSLALGSDEQYF
DNA: TGCGCCAGCAGCTTGGCCTTAGGGAGTGACGAGCAGTACTTC

J: TRBJ1-5
length: 15
V: TRBV18
size: few
D: NA
CDR3: CASSPPNYSNQPQHF
DNA: TGTGCCAGCTCACCACCAAATTATAGCAATCAGCCCCAGCATTTT

J: TRBJ2-5
length: 15
V: TRBV5-1
size: NA
D: TRBD1
CDR3: CASSFGTGYQETQYF
DNA: TGCGCCAGCAGCTTCGGGACAGGGTACCAAGAGACCCAGTACTTC

J: TRBJ2-2
length: 14
V: TRBV29-1
size: NA
D: TRBD1
CDR3: CSVGQGYNTGELFF
DNA: TGCAGCGTAGGACAGGGGTATAACACCGGGGAGCTGTTTTTT